This entry lists 26 T cell receptor beta chains sequenced from one sample in a study of blood T cell repertoires in COVID-19. The data were produced by immunoSEQ multiplex PCR, yet TCRdb's version contains in-frame clones alone and is incomplete. The sample contains approximately 120,000 clones, around four fifths of which appear only once. The sample was peripheral blood. These receptors came from a human donor in a cohort sampled during active COVID-19.

The CDR3, as DNA: TGTGCCAGCAGTTCAGGTAGCGCGGGCCAAGAGACCCAGTACTTC. Amino acids: CASSSGSAGQETQYF. J is TRBJ2-5 and V is TRBV6-5, with a possible D match to TRBD2 (5 bases). The germline gives CDR1 MNHEY, CDR2 SVGAGI. CDR3 length equals 15 residues. Trimming pared 4 bases from V and 1 base from J, leaving 13 bases between.

Notes on this clone: Other DNA sequences in the sample encode the same CDR3. The chain carries TRBV4-3 and TRBJ2-5; tentatively, D is TRBD1 (5 bases). Trimming stripped 0 bases from V and 4 bases from J, with 9 bases between. From germline, CDR1 is LGHNA and CDR2 YSLEER. The CDR3 has 14 residues. In DNA form, the CDR3 reads TGCGCCAGCAGCCAAGATAGGGGTCGAGAGACCCAGTACTTC. As protein: CASSQDRGRETQYF.

The chain employs TRBV19 and TRBJ2-7; 7 nucleotides match TRBD1. CDR3 length: 15 amino acids. Per germline, CDR1 LNHDA and CDR2 SQIVND (reference sequence). Losses at the gene ends were 5 bases for V and 0 bases for J; bases not matched to a gene: 7. The CDR3: CASSARQGNSYEQYF. The CDR3 coding sequence is TGTGCCAGTAGTGCCCGACAGGGCAACTCCTACGAGCAGTACTTC.

The V and J genes are TRBV18 and TRBJ2-3, with 10 nucleotides matching TRBD2. This CDR3 region has 15 residues. V shed 6 bases and J 4 bases; nucleotides not matched to a gene: 7. Germline CDR1 reads KGHSH; CDR2 reads LQKENI. CDR3 coding DNA: TGTGCCAGCTCCCCTAGCGGGGGCCCCTCAGATACGCAGTATTTT. Its translation is CASSPSGGPSDTQYF.

V usage is TRBV2 and J usage is TRBJ1-5; no reliable D call. This CDR3 is 12 amino acids long. Deletions cut 8 bases from V and 1 base from J, with 6 bases between. CDR1 is SNHLY, CDR2 FYNNEI, per germline. In DNA form, the CDR3 reads TGTGCCAGCGCAGGCAGCAATCAGCCCCAGCATTTT. Translation gives CASAGSNQPQHF.

The chain joins TRBV4-2 to TRBJ1-1; tentatively, D is TRBD1 (6 bases). Trimming took off 1 base at V and 3 bases at J, with 18 bases between the two ends. There are 17 residues in the CDR3. Germline values: CDR1 LGHNA, CDR2 YNFKEQ. Here the CDR3 reads CASSQGMGAGIYTEAFF. For the CDR3, the DNA is TGTGCCAGCAGCCAAGGGATGGGGGCAGGGATTTACACTGAAGCTTTCTTT.

The CDR3 DNA sequence: TGCAGCGTTGAAGTCATAAGGGACAGGGCGCTTGGCTACACCTTC. As protein: CSVEVIRDRALGYTF. J is TRBJ1-2 and V is TRBV29-1, with 9 positions matching TRBD1. CDR3 length equals 15 residues. The trim removed 1 base at V and 7 bases at J, leaving 10 bases unmatched. From germline, CDR1 is SQVTM and CDR2 ANQGSEA.

Only a few counts were recorded for this clone. This chain connects TRBV6-5 to TRBJ1-1; the D is unclear. V was pared by 5 bases and J by 12 bases, with 13 bases between. The CDR3 is 11 residues long. Per germline, CDR1 MNHEY and CDR2 SVGAGI. The CDR3 is CASSTPGGSFF. As DNA, the CDR3 is TGTGCCAGCAGTACCCCTGGAGGATCTTTCTTT.

The chain has TRBV7-2 and TRBJ1-4, with 8 positions matching TRBD1. This CDR3 contains 15 residues. Trimming cost V 0 bases and J 7 bases; bases outside gene matches: 4. Germline CDR1 and CDR2: SGHTA and FQGNSA. CDR3 in amino acids: CASSLAGQGGEKLFF. The CDR3 region has the DNA TGTGCCAGCAGCTTAGCCGGACAGGGTGGTGAAAAACTGTTTTTT. The full variable domain, completed using reference TRBV7-2 and TRBJ1-4, is GAGVSQSPSNKVTEKGKDVELRCDPISGHTALYWYRQSLGQGLEFLIYFQGNSAPDKSGLPSDRFSAERTGGSVSTLTIQRTQQEDSAVYLCASSLAGQGGEKLFFGSGTQLSVL.

This clone was found a few times. The gene calls are TRBV29-1 and TRBJ2-7, with D perhaps matching TRBD2 (7 bases). The CDR3 has 15 residues. Germline-derived CDR1 and CDR2 are SQVTM and ANQGSEA. V lost 4 bases and J lost 2, with 18 bases in between. Here the CDR3 DNA reads TGCAGCGTTGGGGTTGGGGGGGCTTTTACCTACGAGCAGTACTTC. This encodes CSVGVGGAFTYEQYF.

This clone occurred once. V gene TRBV4-3 combines with J gene TRBJ1-1; D not resolved. The V gene's germline CDR1 is LGHNA and CDR2 YSLEER. V was clipped by 0 bases and J by 2 bases, with 13 bases between them. The CDR3 length is 16 residues. In nucleotides, the CDR3 is TGCGCCAGCAGCCAAGATCATAACAGCCTCAACACTGAAGCTTTCTTT. Translating it yields CASSQDHNSLNTEAFF.

The rearrangement uses TRBV28 and TRBJ2-1; 7 bases align to TRBD1. The CDR3 covers 16 residues. The V gene's germline CDR1 is MDHEN and CDR2 SYDVKM. V shed 7 bases, J shed 6 bases, and the junction held 15 bases outside the gene matches. CDR3 bases: TGTGCCAGCACCAAACAGGGGTTACATCAGCTCAATGAGCAGTTCTTC. Translated, it gives CASTKQGLHQLNEQFF.

The rearrangement links TRBV6-6 to TRBJ1-5; D might be TRBD1 (6 bases). V was cut by 6 bases and J by 5 bases, with 14 bases left in between. The CDR3 has 14 residues. The V gene's germline CDR1 is MNHNY and CDR2 SVGAGI (reference sequence). CDR3 loop: CASSHTGRDQPQHF. DNA for the CDR3: TGTGCCAGCAGCCATACAGGGAGAGATCAGCCCCAGCATTTT.

This clone was seen once. The gene calls are TRBV15 and TRBJ1-2; tentatively, D is TRBD1 (5 bases). The CDR3 extends over 15 amino acids. Germline CDR1 and CDR2: LNHNV and YYDKDF (reference sequence). V was shortened by 1 base and J by 4 bases, with 13 bases between the two germline ends. Written as DNA, the CDR3 is TGTGCCACCAGCAGAGCGTCAGGAGGGGTCTATGGCTACACCTTC. It specifies CATSRASGGVYGYTF.

This clone was picked up many times. One junction end disagrees with the germline gene, perhaps due to a read error. The V call is TRBV5-1, the J call TRBJ2-7; 7 nucleotides match TRBD1. The CDR3 extends over 16 amino acids. The germline gives CDR1 SGHRS, CDR2 YFSETQ. The CDR3 here is CASRLGAGQVTYEQYF. CDR3 bases: TGCGCCAGCAGGTTGGGAGCTGGACAGGTGACCTACGAGCAGTACTTC. Full variable domain (outside the CDR3, taken from reference TRBV5-1 and TRBJ2-7): KAGVTQTPRYLIKTRGQQVTLSCSPISGHRSVSWYQQTPGQGLQFLFEYFSETQRNKGNFPGRFSGRQFSNSRSEMNVSTLELGDSALYLCASRLGAGQVTYEQYFGPGTRLTVT.

V is TRBV9 and J is TRBJ2-2; D is undetermined. Germline V gene data show CDR1 as SGDLS and CDR2 as YYNGEE. There are 14 residues in the CDR3. The V gene lost 1 base and the J gene lost 6 bases, with 10 bases spanning the gap. CDR3 loop: CASSVYSGAGELFF. The CDR3 DNA reads TGTGCCAGCAGCGTATATTCCGGTGCCGGGGAGCTGTTTTTT.

V is TRBV3-1 (or the pseudogene TRBV3-2) and J is TRBJ2-5; TRBD2 aligns across 8 bases. J gave up 5 bases and V 5 bases, and 10 bases lay outside the gene matches. Germline values: CDR1 LGHDT, CDR2 YNNKEL (reference sequence). The CDR3 extends over 15 amino acids. CDR3 DNA: TGTGCCAGCAGCGGAGACGGGAGGGCCGGGGAGACCCAGTACTTC. Encoded protein: CASSGDGRAGETQYF.

The genes are TRBV5-1 and TRBJ1-2; 7 positions match TRBD1. CDR1 SGHRS and CDR2 YFSETQ come from the germline V gene. The CDR3 contains 13 residues. V was pared by 3 bases and J by 3 bases, with 2 bases of the junction left unmatched. CDR3 region: CASSSQGDYGYTF. The CDR3 DNA reads TGCGCCAGCAGCTCGCAGGGGGACTATGGCTACACCTTC.

The rearrangement links TRBV10-3 to TRBJ2-5, with 8 nucleotides matching TRBD1. Germline lookup yields CDR1 ENHRY and CDR2 SYGVKD. Trimming cost V 4 bases and J 5 bases; bases outside gene matches: 12. The CDR3 loop spans 16 amino acids. This CDR3 is CAISGGPGGEGETQYF. In DNA, the CDR3 is TGTGCCATCAGTGGCGGGCCAGGGGGCGAGGGGGAGACCCAGTACTTC.

The chain employs TRBV30 and TRBJ2-7, with 11 bases lining up with TRBD2. CDR3 size: 15 residues. Germline V gene data show CDR1 as GTSNPN and CDR2 as SVGIG (reference sequence). V lost 5 bases, J lost 2 bases, and 8 bases stayed unmatched. CDR3: CAWRRLAGKPYEQYF. The CDR3 region has the DNA TGTGCCTGGCGGAGACTAGCGGGAAAACCCTACGAGCAGTACTTC.

This chain uses TRBV18 with TRBJ1-6; maybe TRBD1 (6 bases). The V gene's germline CDR1 is KGHSH and CDR2 LQKENI. V was clipped by 6 bases and J by 5 bases, with 14 bases between them. CDR3 length: 15 residues. CDR3 DNA: TGTGCCAGCTCTTTGAACAGGGTCGATAATTCACCCCTCCACTTT. This translates into CASSLNRVDNSPLHF. Supplemented by reference TRBV18 and TRBJ1-6, the full variable domain reads NAGVMQNPRHLVRRRGQEARLRCSPMKGHSHVYWYRQLPEEGLKFMVYLQKENIIDESGMPKERFSAEFPKEGPSILRIQQVVRGDSAAYFCASSLNRVDNSPLHFGNGTRLTVT.

This sequence joins TRBV18 and TRBJ1-4, with a weak D call TRBD1 (5 bases). Trimming pared 5 bases from V and 7 bases from J, leaving 17 bases between. The germline CDR1 and CDR2 sequences are KGHSH and LQKENI. This CDR3 has 15 residues. The DNA of the CDR3 is TGTGCCAGCTCAACAGCAGAGCAGGGTCGTGAAAAACTGTTTTTT. Residues: CASSTAEQGREKLFF.

V is TRBV27 and J is TRBJ1-1; tentatively, D is TRBD1 (5 bases). Trimming stripped 1 base from V and 2 bases from J, with 11 bases between. The germline CDR1 and CDR2 sequences are MNHEY and SMNVEV (reference sequence). The CDR3 contains 15 residues. This chain's CDR3 is CASSLWGGSNTEAFF. In nucleotides, the CDR3 is TGTGCCAGCAGTTTATGGGGGGGGTCCAACACTGAAGCTTTCTTT.

A few counts support this clone. The chain links TRBV19 to TRBJ2-7; D might be TRBD1 (5 bases). Trimming shortened V by 4 bases and J by 3 bases, and 22 bases separated the two germline ends. This CDR3 has 17 residues. CDR1 is LNHDA and CDR2 is SQIVND in the germline V gene (reference sequence). The CDR3 protein is CASSRYSFGQGSYEQYF. In DNA, the CDR3 is TGTGCCAGTAGTAGATACTCTTTTGGGCAGGGTAGCTACGAGCAGTACTTC.

J is TRBJ1-1 and V is TRBV7-6; D uncertain. CDR1 SGHVS and CDR2 FNYEAQ come from the germline V gene. V dropped 0 bases and J dropped 1 base, with 6 bases sitting between them. The CDR3 is 14 amino acids. The CDR3 region is CASSLAPGNTEAFF. In DNA form, the CDR3 reads TGTGCCAGCAGCTTAGCGCCCGGGAACACTGAAGCTTTCTTT.

The chain joins TRBV12-5 to TRBJ2-7; 9 bases are shared with TRBD1. Losses at the gene ends were 4 bases for V and 2 bases for J; bases not matched to a gene: 9. This CDR3 is built from 16 residues. Germline CDR1 and CDR2: LGHNT and FRNRAP. The CDR3 spells CASGCGWGQGPYEQYF. CDR3 nucleotide sequence: TGTGCTAGTGGTTGCGGTTGGGGACAGGGTCCCTACGAGCAGTACTTC.